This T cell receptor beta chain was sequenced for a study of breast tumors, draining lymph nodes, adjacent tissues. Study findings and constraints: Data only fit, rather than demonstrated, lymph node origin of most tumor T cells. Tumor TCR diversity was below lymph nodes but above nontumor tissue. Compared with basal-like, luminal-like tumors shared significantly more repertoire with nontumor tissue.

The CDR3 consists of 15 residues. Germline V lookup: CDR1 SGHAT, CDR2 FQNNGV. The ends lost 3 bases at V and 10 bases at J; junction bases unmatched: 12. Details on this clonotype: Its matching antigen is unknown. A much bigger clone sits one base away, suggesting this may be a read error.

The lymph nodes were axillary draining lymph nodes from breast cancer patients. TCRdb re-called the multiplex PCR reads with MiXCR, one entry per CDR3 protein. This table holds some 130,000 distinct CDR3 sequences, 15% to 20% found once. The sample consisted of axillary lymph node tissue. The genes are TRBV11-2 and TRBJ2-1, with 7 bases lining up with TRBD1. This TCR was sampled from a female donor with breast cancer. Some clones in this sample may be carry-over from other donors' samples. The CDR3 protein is CASSFSRGLSGEQFF. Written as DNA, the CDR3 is TGTGCCAGCAGCTTCAGTAGGGGGCTGAGTGGAGAGCAGTTCTTC.